This T cell receptor beta chain was recovered during a study of blood T cell repertoires in COVID-19. TCRdb's copy holds only in-frame clones and misses some; the assay was immunoSEQ multiplex PCR. The sample consists of roughly 100,000 clones, about 77% of them appearing once. This clonotype was sampled from a woman older than 75 with acute or convalescent COVID-19. The sequenced sample consisted of peripheral blood.

The CDR3 DNA sequence: TGTGCCTGTGGACAGGGGGCATCTGGGGCCAACGTCCTGACTTTC. Its protein product is CACGQGASGANVLTF. The rearrangement links TRBV30 to TRBJ2-6; 11 nucleotides agree with TRBD1. The trim removed 6 bases at V and 1 base at J, leaving 2 bases unmatched. CDR3 length: 15 amino acids. The germline V gene has CDR1 GTSNPN and CDR2 SVGIG (reference sequence).